The clone carrying this T cell receptor beta chain has at least ten counts. MiXCR, run by TCRdb on the RACE reads, gives a single entry per CDR3 protein. The sample includes tens of thousands of distinct CDR3 sequences, around 10% of them seen just once. The sample is drawn from a study of human T cells and chemical hapten exposure. Across the whole study: During the roughly 23-week study period, patients had diphenylcyclopropenone applied to the scalp every week.

Time point here: pre-sensitization, week 0. Treatment in this sample: therapeutic diphenylcyclopropenone sensitization with weekly scalp DPC. The ends were cut back, 0 bases at V and 4 bases at J, with 9 bases in the middle. CDR1 is ENHRY and CDR2 is SYGVKD in the germline V gene. This CDR3 has 15 amino acids. The sample consisted of whole blood, taken in connection with sensitization to the hapten diphenylcyclopropenone (DPC). The sequence came from a woman aged 40 to 55 with alopecia areata. Some clones in this sample may be carry-over from other donors' samples. V and J are TRBV10-3 and TRBJ1-4, with no clear D. The CDR3 loop reads CAISESDADNEKLFF. CDR3 nucleotide sequence: TGTGCCATCAGTGAGTCGGACGCGGATAATGAAAAACTGTTTTTT.